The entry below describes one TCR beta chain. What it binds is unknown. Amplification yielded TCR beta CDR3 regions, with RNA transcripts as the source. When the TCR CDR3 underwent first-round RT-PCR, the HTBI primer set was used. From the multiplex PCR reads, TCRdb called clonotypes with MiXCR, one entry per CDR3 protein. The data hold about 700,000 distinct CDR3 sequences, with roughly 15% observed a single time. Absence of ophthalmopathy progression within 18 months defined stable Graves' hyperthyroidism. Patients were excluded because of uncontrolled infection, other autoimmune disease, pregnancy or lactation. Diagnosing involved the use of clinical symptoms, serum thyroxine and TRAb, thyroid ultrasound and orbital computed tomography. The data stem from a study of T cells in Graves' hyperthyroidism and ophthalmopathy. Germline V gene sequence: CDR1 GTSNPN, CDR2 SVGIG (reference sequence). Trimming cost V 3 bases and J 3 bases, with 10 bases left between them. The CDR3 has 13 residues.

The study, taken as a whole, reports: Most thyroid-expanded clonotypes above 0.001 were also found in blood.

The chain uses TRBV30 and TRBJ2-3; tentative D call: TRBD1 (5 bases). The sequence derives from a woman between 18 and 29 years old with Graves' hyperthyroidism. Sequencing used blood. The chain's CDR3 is CAWSRQRTDTQYF. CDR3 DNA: TGTGCCTGGAGCCGACAGAGAACAGATACGCAGTATTTT.